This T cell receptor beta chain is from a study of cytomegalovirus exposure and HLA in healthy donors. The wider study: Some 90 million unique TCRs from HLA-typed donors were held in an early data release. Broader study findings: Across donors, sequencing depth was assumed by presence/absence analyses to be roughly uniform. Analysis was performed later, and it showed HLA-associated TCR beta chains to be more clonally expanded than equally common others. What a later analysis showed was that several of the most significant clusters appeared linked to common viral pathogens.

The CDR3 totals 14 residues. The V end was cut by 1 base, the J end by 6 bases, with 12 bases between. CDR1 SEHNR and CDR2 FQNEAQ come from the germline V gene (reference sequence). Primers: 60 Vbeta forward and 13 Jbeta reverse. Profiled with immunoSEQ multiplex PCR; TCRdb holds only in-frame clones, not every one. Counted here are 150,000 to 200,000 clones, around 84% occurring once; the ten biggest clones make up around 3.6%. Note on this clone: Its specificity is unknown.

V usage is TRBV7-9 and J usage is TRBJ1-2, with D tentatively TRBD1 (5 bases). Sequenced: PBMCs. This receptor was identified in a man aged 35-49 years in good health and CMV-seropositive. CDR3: CASSLGGTPDGYTF. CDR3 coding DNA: TGTGCCAGCAGCTTAGGAGGGACTCCGGATGGCTACACCTTC.